This TCR beta chain was observed in a study of control samples from healthy donors and cancer patients. Data came from immunoSEQ multiplex PCR; TCRdb stores just in-frame clones and leaves some out. This repertoire shows tens of thousands of clones, roughly 91% found once; its top ten account for approximately 14%. The germline gives CDR1 MNHEY, CDR2 SVGAGI. The CDR3 consists of 14 residues. V was shortened by 0 bases and J by 3 bases, with 7 bases between the two germline ends. The rearrangement joins TRBV6-5 to TRBJ2-3; no firm D call. The specimen sequenced was blood. The sequence derives from a young man in good health. In DNA, the CDR3 is TGTGCCAGCAGTTACTCGTTCCGGACAGATACGCAGTATTTT. It encodes CASSYSFRTDTQYF.